Listed below are T cell receptor beta chains from one sample, sequenced in a study of blood T cell repertoires in COVID-19. The repertoire was sequenced with immunoSEQ multiplex PCR; TCRdb's copy has only in-frame clones and lacks some. Here the sample spans about 250,000 clones, about 70% being singletons. Sequenced material: peripheral blood. These receptors all come from an elderly woman with acute or convalescent COVID-19. Both conserved end residues are part of each CDR3. Fields, in order: clone size, V gene, J gene, D gene, CDR3 DNA, CDR3 protein. The D gene is left open where the match is weak. Clone sizes are given selectively: once, few, many, or a class where the clone is expanded.

>NA|TRBV25-1|TRBJ1-3|NA
TGTGCCAGCAGTGGACAGGGAAACACCATATATTTT
CASSGQGNTIYF
>NA|TRBV15|TRBJ1-6|NA
TGTGCCACCAGCAGAGACCCAGACAGTAGGGGCGGTTCACCCCTCCACTTT
CATSRDPDSRGGSPLHF
>NA|TRBV4-3|TRBJ2-2|TRBD1
TGCGCCAGCAGCCAAGGGACAGGGGCGAACACCGGGGAGCTGTTTTTT
CASSQGTGANTGELFF
>few|TRBV9|TRBJ2-2|NA
TGTGCCAGCAGCGTACAGGGGACGTTCACCGGGGAGCTGTTTTTT
CASSVQGTFTGELFF
>NA|TRBV6-5|TRBJ1-2|TRBD1
TGTGCCAGCAGGGACAGGGTCAATGGCTACACCTTC
CASRDRVNGYTF
>NA|TRBV5-6|TRBJ1-4|TRBD1
TGTGCCAGCAGCTTGATTGGCAGGGGGCTGAATGAAAAACTGTTTTTT
CASSLIGRGLNEKLFF
>NA|TRBV29-1|TRBJ1-2|NA
TGCAGCGTAGTGGAGCCCGATGGCTACACCTTC
CSVVEPDGYTF
>NA|TRBV12-2|TRBJ1-1|NA
TGTGCAAGTCGCCCCCGACAGGGGACACATCTTGAAGCTTTCTTT
CASRPRQGTHLEAFF
>few|TRBV5-1|TRBJ2-2|NA
TGCGCCAGCAGGGTAGACGGCAGGACCGGGGAGCTGTTTTTT
CASRVDGRTGELFF
>NA|TRBV5-1|TRBJ1-2|NA
TGCGCCAGCCCCAAGCACCAGGGTTTGGATGGCTACACCTTC
CASPKHQGLDGYTF
>once|TRBV11-2|TRBJ1-2|NA
TGTGCCAGCAGCCTGCGCGCAGGGACTAACTATGGCTACACCTTC
CASSLRAGTNYGYTF
>NA|TRBV4-1|TRBJ2-1|TRBD2
TGCGCCAGCAGCCATGGACCTAGCGGGAGGGCCCCGTACAATGAGCAGTTCTTC
CASSHGPSGRAPYNEQFF
>NA|TRBV15|TRBJ1-2|NA
TGTGCCACCAGCCCTACCTTACTTAGCGCAGGACCGGGCTATGGCTACACCTTC
CATSPTLLSAGPGYGYTF
>NA|TRBV6-5|TRBJ1-1|TRBD1
TGTGCCAGCAGTTACGTGGACAGGAGTGAAGCTTTCTTT
CASSYVDRSEAFF
>NA|TRBV6-6|TRBJ1-1|TRBD1
TGTGCCAGCAACCCCTCGGACAGGGGTCCTTACACTGAAGCTTTCTTT
CASNPSDRGPYTEAFF
>NA|TRBV2|TRBJ2-1|TRBD2
TGTGCCAGCAGCGGTAGCGGGCGAAACTACAATGAGCAGTTCTTC
CASSGSGRNYNEQFF
>NA|TRBV9|TRBJ2-7|NA
TGTGCCAGCAGCGTAGGAGGGAGACTAGTGGTCGAGCAGTACTTC
CASSVGGRLVVEQYF
>NA|TRBV6-1|TRBJ1-4|NA
TGTGCCAGCATTGGAGGGCGCAATGAAAAACTGTTTTTT
CASIGGRNEKLFF
>NA|TRBV2|TRBJ1-2|NA
TGTGCCAGCAGGATGGACTCGGCGGGAGGCTACACCTTC
CASRMDSAGGYTF
>NA|TRBV21-1|TRBJ2-7|NA
TGTGCCAGCAGCAAAGACGGAGTCACCTACGAGCAGTACTTC
CASSKDGVTYEQYF
>NA|TRBV27|TRBJ2-1|NA
TGTGCCAGCAGTATAAGTACTGGCTCCTACAATGAGCAGTTCTTC
CASSISTGSYNEQFF
>few|TRBV9|TRBJ2-7|TRBD1
TGTGCCAGCAGCGTAGAGGGACAGGGCTACGAGCAGTACTTC
CASSVEGQGYEQYF
>NA|TRBV3-1/TRBV3-2|TRBJ1-1|TRBD1
TGTGCCAGCAGCCTCGGACAGGGGTTGAACACTGAAGCTTTCTTT
CASSLGQGLNTEAFF
>NA|TRBV6-2/TRBV6-3|TRBJ2-7|TRBD2
TGTGCCAGCAGTTACAAGGCGGGGGGGGTCTACGAGCAGTACTTC
CASSYKAGGVYEQYF
>once|TRBV2|TRBJ1-2|TRBD1
TGTGCCAGCAGTGCCCGGGACAGGGTTGGCTATGGCTACACCTTC
CASSARDRVGYGYTF
>NA|TRBV5-1|TRBJ2-1|NA
TGCGCCAGCAGCCCCCCAGGGGCTCTCGGGCATGAGCAGTTCTTC
CASSPPGALGHEQFF
>many|TRBV11-3|TRBJ2-1|TRBD2
TGTGCCAGCAGCTTGGGACTAGCGGATAACAATGAGCAGTTCTTC
CASSLGLADNNEQFF
>NA|TRBV19|TRBJ2-7|TRBD2
TGTGCCACCCCCGGACTAGCGGGAGTGGGCACTACCTACGAGCAGTACTTC
CATPGLAGVGTTYEQYF
>NA|TRBV19|TRBJ1-3|NA
TGTGCCAGTACTATAACAGGGCTCGGAAACACCATATATTTT
CASTITGLGNTIYF
>NA|TRBV29-1|TRBJ2-3|TRBD2
TGCAGCGTGGAAGGGACTAGCGGAGCGAAAAATACGCAGTATTTT
CSVEGTSGAKNTQYF
>NA|TRBV18|TRBJ1-1|TRBD1
TGTGCCAGCTCACCAAGGGCCCAAGGGGGCTATACTGAAGCTTTCTTT
CASSPRAQGGYTEAFF
>NA|TRBV25-1|TRBJ1-6|TRBD1
TGTGCCAGCAAGTTCGGCGTGGGACAGGGAAATTCACCCCTCCACTTT
CASKFGVGQGNSPLHF
>NA|TRBV9|TRBJ2-1|TRBD2
TGTGCCAGCAGCCCCCGAGCGGGAGTGAACAATGAGCAGTTCTTC
CASSPRAGVNNEQFF
>NA|TRBV11-2|TRBJ2-7|TRBD2
TGTGCCAGCAGCTTAGGCGGGACTAGCAGTTACGAGCAGTACTTC
CASSLGGTSSYEQYF
>NA|TRBV19|TRBJ1-3|NA
TGTGCCAGTAGTATAGTCCTACCGAGCTCTGGAAACACCATATATTTT
CASSIVLPSSGNTIYF
>NA|TRBV7-9|TRBJ2-2|NA
TGTGCCAGCAGTTCGAGTTTGAACGGGGAGCTGTTTTTT
CASSSSLNGELFF
>NA|TRBV18|TRBJ1-3|NA
TGTGCCAGCTCACCTCCGGGATTCTCTGGAAACACCATATATTTT
CASSPPGFSGNTIYF
>NA|TRBV14|TRBJ2-1|NA
TGTGCCAGCAGCCGTCGCAATGAGCAGTTCTTC
CASSRRNEQFF
>many|TRBV12-3/TRBV12-4|TRBJ1-2|NA
TGTGCCAGCAGTTCTCCGGGAAACTATGGCTACACCTTC
CASSSPGNYGYTF
>NA|TRBV28|TRBJ1-1|NA
TGTGCCAGCAGTACTCGCAGGAATTTCCCTGAAGCTTTCTTT
CASSTRRNFPEAFF
>few|TRBV4-2|TRBJ2-3|TRBD2
TGTGCCAGCAGCCCGGGGACTAGCGGGAAAGATACGCAGTATTTT
CASSPGTSGKDTQYF
>NA|TRBV21-1|TRBJ1-1|NA
TGTGCCAGCAGCAAAGATATCGGCAGGGGCGTGGAAGCTTTCTTT
CASSKDIGRGVEAFF
>NA|TRBV3-1/TRBV3-2|TRBJ2-7|TRBD1
TGTGCCAGCAGCATTACCGGGACAGGGGTCTACGAGCAGTACTTC
CASSITGTGVYEQYF
>NA|TRBV20-1|TRBJ1-2|NA
TGCAGTGCTAGTGCGGGCGGGGGGAGCTATGGCTACACCTTC
CSASAGGGSYGYTF
>NA|TRBV7-9|TRBJ2-5|NA
TGTGCCAGCAGCTTAGGGGCCGGCCAAGAGACCCAGTACTTC
CASSLGAGQETQYF
>NA|TRBV9|TRBJ1-4|NA
TGTGCCAGCAGCCCCTCACAGGGCCGGGTTGAAAAACTGTTTTTT
CASSPSQGRVEKLFF
>NA|TRBV9|TRBJ1-2|TRBD1
TGTGCCAGCAGCCTCAGGGACAGGGGGGAAGCTAACTATGGCTACACCTTC
CASSLRDRGEANYGYTF
>NA|TRBV6-2/TRBV6-3|TRBJ1-5|NA
TGTGCCAGCAGTTACGGGGGGTCCAAGCCCCAGCATTTT
CASSYGGSKPQHF
>NA|TRBV4-2|TRBJ2-4|TRBD2
TGTGCCAGCAGCCACGGGGGGGGGCGTGGCAAAAACATTCAGTACTTC
CASSHGGGRGKNIQYF
>NA|TRBV5-4|TRBJ2-7|TRBD1
TGTGCCAGCAGCTTCACCAGTATCACAGGGGACGAGCAGTACTTC
CASSFTSITGDEQYF
>NA|TRBV10-3|TRBJ2-7|NA
TGTGCCATCCGGGGCGCAGGGGTCGACGAGCAGTACTTC
CAIRGAGVDEQYF
>NA|TRBV5-1|TRBJ2-3|TRBD2
TGCGCCAGCAGCTCCCGACTCACACTAGCGGGGGGCACAGATACGCAGTATTTT
CASSSRLTLAGGTDTQYF
>NA|TRBV5-1|TRBJ2-7|TRBD2
TGCGCCAGCAGAGCTAGCGGGAGTTACGAGCAGTACTTC
CASRASGSYEQYF